The clone carrying this T cell receptor (beta chain) was counted many times. This entry comes from a study of blood T cells in healthy people across ages. A minimum of 5.5 micrograms of total RNA was extracted per sample. Per germline, CDR1 ENHRY and CDR2 SYGVKD. Trimming took 7 bases from V and 5 from J, leaving 14 bases between them. The CDR3 length is 13 residues. Sample-barcoded 5' priming and a J-beta primer mix drove a second PCR of roughly 7 to 11 cycles. TCRdb recomputed calls from the 5' RACE reads with MiXCR, one row per CDR3 protein. The repertoire consists of about 1.7 million distinct CDR3 sequences, with approximately 28% occurring once and the leading ten covering 7.7%.

The source is a woman between 25 and 40 years old in good health. The sequenced sample consisted of blood. The chain couples TRBV10-3 to TRBJ1-2; D call uncertain. CDR3 DNA sequence: TGTGCCATCACCGAACGGCAGTTTTATGGCTACACCTTC. It codes for CAITERQFYGYTF.